Following are 7 T cell receptor beta chains from one sample sequenced in a study of metastatic and nonmetastatic thyroid tumors. TCRdb reassembled clones from the PCR reads with MiXCR. Among about 13,000 clones listed, around 25% were seen once. All patients were untreated before thyroid surgery. The sequenced sample consisted of adjacent normal tissue. The receptors come from a female donor with papillary thyroid cancer or a benign thyroid nodule (not recorded which). Some clones in this sample may be carry-over from other donors' samples.

This clone was detected many times. V usage is TRBV29-1 and J usage is TRBJ1-4; D uncertain. Germline V gene lookup returns CDR1 SQVTM and CDR2 ANQGSEA. CDR3 length: 12 residues. The ends were cut back, 5 bases at V and 5 bases at J, with 9 bases in the middle. CDR3 DNA sequence: TGCAGCGTTATTCAGGCGAATGAAAAACTGTTTTTT. It is translated as CSVIQANEKLFF.

CDR3 region: CASSRPDRPAYEQYF. CDR3 sequence (DNA): TGTGCCAGCAGCCGGCCTGACAGACCAGCCTACGAGCAGTACTTC. The genes are TRBV7-9 and TRBJ2-7, with a weak D call TRBD1 (5 bases). The CDR3 has 15 amino acids. Germline lookup yields CDR1 SEHNR and CDR2 FQNEAQ (reference sequence). The germline V and J ends were trimmed by 5 bases and 2 bases, with 16 bases remaining between them.

The chain uses TRBV11-3 and TRBJ2-5, with D uncertain. V lost 6 bases and J 5 bases, leaving 19 bases between the germline ends. Per the germline V gene, CDR1 is SGHNT and CDR2 is YENEEA. The CDR3 loop spans 15 amino acids. The CDR3 DNA sequence: TGTGCCAGCAGGCTCGGTGGCGGATCTTCGGAGACCCAGTACTTC. Translating gives CASRLGGGSSETQYF.

In this sample, this clone is medium-sized. This sequence joins TRBV2 and TRBJ2-5; possible D gene TRBD1, 5 bases. CDR3 length: 15 amino acids. The V end lost 6 bases, the J end lost 7 bases, and 21 bases lay between the germline ends. Germline V gives CDR1 SNHLY, CDR2 FYNNEI. The CDR3 sequence is CASSEQANKRSTQYF. The CDR3 DNA sequence: TGTGCCAGCAGCGAACAGGCTAACAAGAGATCGACCCAGTACTTC.

The rearrangement links TRBV15 to TRBJ2-1; tentative D call: TRBD2 (6 bases). The CDR3 has 13 amino acids. V lost 9 bases to trimming and J lost 4 bases, with 13 bases between them. The germline CDR1 and CDR2 sequences are LNHNV and YYDKDF (reference sequence). The CDR3, as DNA: TGTGCCACTGGGACTTCCATTTACAATGAGCAGTTCTTC. Residues: CATGTSIYNEQFF.

The gene calls are TRBV12-3 or TRBV12-4 and TRBJ1-3, with D unclear. This CDR3 spans 16 amino acids. Trimming removed 7 bases at V and 8 bases at J, with 24 bases between. The CDR3 DNA follows: TGTGCCAGCATCTCCCCGGCAGGCCCCCGAAGCGACACCATATATTTT. It yields the protein CASISPAGPRSDTIYF.

The V gene is TRBV6-2 or TRBV6-3, the J gene TRBJ2-7; 7 bases map to TRBD1. This CDR3 contains 14 residues. Germline-derived CDR1 and CDR2 are MNHEY and SVGEGT. The ends lost 2 bases at V and 2 bases at J; junction bases unmatched: 3. The CDR3 bases are TGTGCCAGCAGTTACAGGGGGCGAACCTACGAGCAGTACTTC. It yields the protein CASSYRGRTYEQYF.